The rows below give T cell receptor beta chains drawn from one sample of a study of T cell repertoires in cytomegalovirus infection. TCRdb re-called the reads with MiXCR, one entry per CDR3 protein. The profile shows roughly 630,000 distinct CDR3 sequences, 20% to 25% of them singletons. Material for sequencing was CD8+ T cells from PBMCs. These TCRs come from a human donor in good health (CMV status not recorded). Some clones in this sample may be carry-over from other donors' samples. CDR3s include the opening cysteine and the closing phenylalanine or tryptophan. The D gene is left open where the match is weak. Some rows mark clone size as missing; the rest say once, few, many or name a class of expanded clone.

TGTGCCAGCAGTCGGACAGGGGGCACAGATACGCAGTATTTT CASSRTGGTDTQYF TRBV12-3/TRBV12-4 many 14 TRBD1 TRBJ2-3
TGTGCCAGCAGTTACCCAGGCGTCCTGAACACTGAAGCTTTCTTT CASSYPGVLNTEAFF TRBV6-2/TRBV6-3 NA 15 NA TRBJ1-1
TGTGCCAGCAGCCAATCCGGGGAAGAGACCCAGTACTTC CASSQSGEETQYF TRBV7-9 NA 13 NA TRBJ2-5
TGTGCCAGCAGTTTAGACGGTTCCAGCAATCAGCCCCAGCATTTT CASSLDGSSNQPQHF TRBV27 few 15 NA TRBJ1-5
TGTGCCAGCTATACCGGGACAGGGGGAATCGGGGAGCTGTTTTTT CASYTGTGGIGELFF TRBV2 few 15 TRBD1 TRBJ2-2
TGTGCTTCGTATAAAGGAGTTTTTGGGGAGCAGTACTTC CASYKGVFGEQYF TRBV6-5 NA 13 NA TRBJ2-7
TGCAGCGTTAAAGGAGGGTATGGCTACACCTTC CSVKGGYGYTF TRBV29-1 NA 11 NA TRBJ1-2
TGTGCCAGCAGTTACCTTTCGGACGGATCCTGGGAGCCCCAGCATTTT CASSYLSDGSWEPQHF TRBV6-2/TRBV6-3 NA 16 NA TRBJ1-5
TGTGCCAGCAGTTTATCTGTCCTACGTCCAGATACGCAGTATTTT CASSLSVLRPDTQYF TRBV28 many 15 NA TRBJ2-3
TGTGCCAGCAGCTACGGCTCCGGGACAGGGGTTGGAAATCAGCCCCAGCATTTT CASSYGSGTGVGNQPQHF TRBV7-6 NA 18 TRBD1 TRBJ1-5
TGTGCCAGCAGCTCCTCCACGGGGTCCTACAATGAGCAGTTCTTC CASSSSTGSYNEQFF TRBV7-8 many 15 NA TRBJ2-1
TGTGCCAGCAGTTACGACAGGCTACGTCTCCCCCAGCATTTT CASSYDRLRLPQHF TRBV28 few 14 NA TRBJ1-5
TGTGCCAGCAGCCCGCCCGCCGGAGGGGCGACTCTGTATGGCTACACCTTC CASSPPAGGATLYGYTF TRBV14 few 17 NA TRBJ1-2
TGTGCCAGCAGCCTGACTAGCGGGGGGAGGGGCTCCTACAATGAGCAGTTCTTC CASSLTSGGRGSYNEQFF TRBV7-9 many 18 TRBD2 TRBJ2-1
TGTGCCAGCAGCTTAGCGGGGGAAGGAGGTGGCTACACCTTC CASSLAGEGGGYTF TRBV7-4 NA 14 NA TRBJ1-2
TGTGCCAGCTCCCCGACCTTAGCCGAGCAGTACTTC CASSPTLAEQYF TRBV6-1 many 12 NA TRBJ2-7
TGTGCCAGCAGTGGGGTAGCGGGGGCCTTGAATGAGCAGTTCTTC CASSGVAGALNEQFF TRBV2 few 15 TRBD2 TRBJ2-1
TGTGCCAGCAGAGGAGCAGGGGGCTGGACTGAAGCTTTCTTT CASRGAGGWTEAFF TRBV6-6 many 14 TRBD1 TRBJ1-1
TGTGCCAGCAGCGCACAGGGTCTCGGGTTCTTC CASSAQGLGFF TRBV25-1 NA 11 NA TRBJ2-1
TGCAGTGCCAGGGGGCGGGAGACGGGGAACTATGGCTACACCTTC CSARGRETGNYGYTF TRBV20-1 NA 15 TRBD1 TRBJ1-2
TGTGCCAGCAGCTCTTCTATCCGGGACAATTTGTATGGCTACACCTTC CASSSSIRDNLYGYTF TRBV7-6 NA 16 NA TRBJ1-2
TGTGCCAGCAGTTTATGGGAGGGAGAGACCCAGTACTTC CASSLWEGETQYF TRBV27 many 13 TRBD2 TRBJ2-5
TGTGCCAGCAGTGCCCTCAACAGGGGGTCTCAAGAGACCCAGTACTTC CASSALNRGSQETQYF TRBV25-1 many 16 TRBD1 TRBJ2-5
TGTGCCAGCAGTTTTGCCAAGAGCTCCTACAATGAGCAGTTCTTC CASSFAKSSYNEQFF TRBV27 NA 15 NA TRBJ2-1
TGCAGTGCGTTATTTCAGGCCCCCGGGAACATTCAGTACTTC CSALFQAPGNIQYF TRBV20-1 NA 14 NA TRBJ2-4
TGTGCCACCAGCAGATCAGGGGTATCCTACGAGCAGTACTTC CATSRSGVSYEQYF TRBV15 few 14 NA TRBJ2-7